This TCR beta chain is drawn from a study of technical replicates of blood from a few donors. V was cut by 3 bases and J by 6 bases, with 12 bases left in between. CDR3 length: 13 residues. Germline V gives CDR1 KGHSH, CDR2 LQKENI. TCRdb's copy holds only in-frame clones and misses some; the assay was immunoSEQ multiplex PCR. The table lists 75,000 to 95,000 clones, around 90% of them singletons. This receptor was taken from a human donor in good health. The J gene is TRBJ2-7, the V gene TRBV18; maybe TRBD2 (7 bases). The source material was T cells isolated from PBMCs. In DNA, the CDR3 is TGTGCCAGCTCACCGGCCGGGGGGCGCGAGCAGTACTTC. Residues: CASSPAGGREQYF.